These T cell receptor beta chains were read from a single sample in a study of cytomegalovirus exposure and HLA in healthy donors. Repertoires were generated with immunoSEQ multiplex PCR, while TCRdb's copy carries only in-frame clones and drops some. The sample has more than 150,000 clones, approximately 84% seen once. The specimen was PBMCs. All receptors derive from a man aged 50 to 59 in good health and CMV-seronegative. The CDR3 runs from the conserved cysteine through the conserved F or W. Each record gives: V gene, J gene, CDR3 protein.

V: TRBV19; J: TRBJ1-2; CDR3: CASTSGTGSYGYTF
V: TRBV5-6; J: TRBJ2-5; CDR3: CASTPSGAGTQYF
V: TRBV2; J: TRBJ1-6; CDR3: CASKGTGAHSPLHF
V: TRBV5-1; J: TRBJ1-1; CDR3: CASSETGLSRTEAFF
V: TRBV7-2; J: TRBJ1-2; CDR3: CASSRPAGANTNYGYTF
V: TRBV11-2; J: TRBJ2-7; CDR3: CASSLESYRGEQYF
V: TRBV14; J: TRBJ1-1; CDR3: CASSQFQVNEAFF
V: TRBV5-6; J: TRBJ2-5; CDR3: CASRYKDRDVEETQYF
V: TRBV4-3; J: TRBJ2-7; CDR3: CASSQVLGDSIEQYF
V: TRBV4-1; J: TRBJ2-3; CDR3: CASSHPTGHDRHTQYF